This passage covers 14 T cell receptor beta chains from one sample sequenced in a study of identical twins. MiXCR, applied by TCRdb to the 5' RACE reads, yields one record per CDR3 protein. The table records fewer than 550,000 distinct CDR3 sequences, roughly 15% of them present only once. These data also formed part of another study, on yellow fever vaccine responses in identical twins.

The material sequenced was CD4+ T cells sorted from blood. The origin of the receptors is a woman in her late teens or twenties in good health.

This sequence joins TRBV5-1 and TRBJ2-7; unclear D gene. V lost 9 bases to trimming and J lost 6 bases, with 13 bases between them. Per germline, CDR1 SGHRS and CDR2 YFSETQ. This CDR3 has 11 amino acids. This chain's CDR3 is CATPLEGEQYV. The CDR3 coding sequence is TGCGCCACCCCCCTCGAAGGCGAGCAGTACGTC.

This clonotype was counted only a few times. At one of its ends the junction is not consistent with the germline gene, which may arise from a read error. The chain joins TRBV5-1 to TRBJ2-2, with D possibly TRBD1 on 5 matching bases. The CDR3 loop spans 14 amino acids. Germline-derived CDR1 and CDR2 are SGHRS and YFSETQ. The CDR3 DNA reads as TGCGCCAACAGCTTGGATTTACAGGTTTGGGAGCTGTTTTTT. It translates to CANSLDLQVWELFF.

This clonotype has ten or more counts. The chain recombines TRBV10-3 with TRBJ2-2, with D possibly being TRBD2 (5 bases). V was pared by 0 bases and J by 1 base, with 12 bases between. This CDR3 region has 17 residues. Germline V CDR1 and CDR2: ENHRY, SYGVKD. The DNA for the CDR3 is TGTGCCATCAGTGAGTCTGGCGGAGGCCGGAACACCGGGGAGCTGTTTTTT. This encodes CAISESGGGRNTGELFF.

This clonotype appeared a few times. The gene calls are TRBV6-5 and TRBJ2-1, with no clear D. Trimming removed 3 bases from V and 5 bases from J, with 14 bases in between. Germline-derived CDR1 and CDR2 are MNHEY and SVGAGI. There are 15 residues in the CDR3. CDR3 DNA: TGTGCCAGCAGTTATGTGGAGATGACAAACAATGAGCAGTTCTTC. It translates to CASSYVEMTNNEQFF.

This clonotype showed up just a few times. The genes are TRBV27 and TRBJ2-1; 11 bases line up with TRBD2. CDR3 length equals 16 residues. Losses at the gene ends were 2 bases for V and 9 bases for J; bases not matched to a gene: 9. CDR1 is MNHEY, CDR2 SMNVEV, per germline (reference sequence). CDR3 sequence reads: CASSLISTSGKGEQFF. The CDR3 nucleotides are TGTGCCAGCAGTTTAATCTCGACTAGCGGGAAGGGTGAGCAGTTCTTC.

This chain uses TRBV7-2 with TRBJ1-5, with no clear D. This CDR3 has 17 residues. The germline V gene has CDR1 SGHTA and CDR2 FQGNSA. V lost 1 base and J 3 bases, leaving 16 bases between the germline ends. The CDR3 loop reads CASSLVGRPGANQPQHF. The CDR3 DNA reads TGTGCCAGCAGCTTAGTGGGCCGACCGGGCGCCAATCAGCCCCAGCATTTT.

V gene TRBV29-1 combines with J gene TRBJ2-6; 8 bases align to TRBD1. Trimming at V came to 6 bases and at J to 1 base, leaving 14 bases not matched to a gene. There are 18 residues in the CDR3. In germline, CDR1 is SQVTM, CDR2 ANQGSEA. The CDR3 sequence is CSVIDFGTGKSGANVLTF. Here the CDR3 DNA reads TGCAGCGTCATTGACTTCGGGACAGGCAAGTCTGGGGCCAACGTCCTGACTTTC.

The chain uses TRBV12-3 or TRBV12-4 and TRBJ2-1; TRBD2 is a possible D gene (5 bases). The CDR3 has 13 amino acids. V was clipped by 6 bases and J by 5 bases, with 11 bases between them. The CDR3 protein is CASRESGNNEQFF. CDR3 bases: TGTGCCAGCAGGGAGTCCGGGAACAATGAGCAGTTCTTC.

The sample holds a few counts of this clonotype. The rearrangement joins TRBV12-3 or TRBV12-4 to TRBJ2-7; either TRBD1 or TRBD2 may fit D (5 bases each). The CDR3 has 16 amino acids. V was shortened by 0 bases and J by 3 bases, with 15 bases between the two germline ends. The CDR3 DNA reads TGTGCCAGCAGTTTAGCACAACCGGGACGGGTCTACGAGCAGTACTTC. It is translated as CASSLAQPGRVYEQYF.

This clonotype was detected a few times. The chain has TRBV3-1 and TRBJ2-2; 8 bases agree with TRBD2. Germline loops: CDR1 LGHDT, CDR2 YNNKEL (reference sequence). This CDR3 has 16 amino acids. V shed 1 base and J 5 bases; nucleotides not matched to a gene: 6. In DNA, the CDR3 is TGTGCCAGCAGCCAAGCGGGGGGGCGGAGGACCGGGGAGCTGTTTTTT. Its translation: CASSQAGGRRTGELFF.

The chain joins TRBV20-1 to TRBJ2-7; 10 positions match TRBD1. CDR3 length: 13 residues. After removal of 5 bases from V and 6 bases from J, the junction contained 7 bases not matched to a gene. CDR1 DFQATT and CDR2 SNEGSKA come from the germline V gene (reference sequence). DNA of the CDR3: TGCAGTGCTTGCGGACAGGGGGGAGGCGAGCAGTACGTC. As protein: CSACGQGGGEQYV.

CDR3 residues: CSARDSSGRSYEQYF. As DNA, the CDR3 is TGCAGTGCTAGGGATTCTAGCGGGAGGTCCTACGAGCAGTACTTC. The rearrangement links TRBV20-1 to TRBJ2-7; TRBD2 matches at 11 bases. The trim removed 3 bases at V and 1 base at J, leaving 5 bases unmatched. CDR1 is DFQATT, CDR2 SNEGSKA, per germline (reference sequence). The CDR3 is 15 amino acids.

V usage is TRBV2 and J usage is TRBJ2-2, with 10 bases identical to TRBD1. V lost 6 bases, J lost 6 bases, and 4 bases stayed unmatched. The CDR3 is 14 residues long. Germline CDR1 SNHLY, CDR2 FYNNEI. The CDR3 spells CASRGTGVSGELFF. The DNA of the CDR3 is TGTGCCAGCAGAGGGACAGGGGTGTCCGGGGAGCTGTTTTTT.

This sequence joins TRBV19 and TRBJ2-7; no definite D call. Trimming took 2 bases from V and 6 from J, leaving 11 bases between them. The CDR3 totals 13 residues. The germline V gene encodes CDR1 LNHDA and CDR2 SQIVND (reference sequence). This chain's CDR3 is CASSISSGVEQYV. CDR3 coding DNA: TGTGCCAGTAGTATAAGTAGTGGGGTCGAGCAGTACGTC.